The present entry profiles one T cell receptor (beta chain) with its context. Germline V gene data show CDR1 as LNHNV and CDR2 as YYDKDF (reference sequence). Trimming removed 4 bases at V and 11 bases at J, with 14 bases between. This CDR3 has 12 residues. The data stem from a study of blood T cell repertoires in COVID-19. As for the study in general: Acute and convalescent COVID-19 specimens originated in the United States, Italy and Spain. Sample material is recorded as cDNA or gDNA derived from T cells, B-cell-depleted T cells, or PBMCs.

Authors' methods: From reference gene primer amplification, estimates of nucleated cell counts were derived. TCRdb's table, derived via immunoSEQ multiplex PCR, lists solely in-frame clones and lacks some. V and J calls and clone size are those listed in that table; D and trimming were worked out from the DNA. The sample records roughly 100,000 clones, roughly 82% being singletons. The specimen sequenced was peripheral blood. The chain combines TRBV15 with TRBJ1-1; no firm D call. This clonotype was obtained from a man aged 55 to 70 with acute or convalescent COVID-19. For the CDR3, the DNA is TGTGCCACCAGCAAATGGACCGGGGATGCTTTCTTT. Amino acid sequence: CATSKWTGDAFF.